These 26 T cell receptor beta chains originate from one sample sequenced in a study of Ad26.COV2.S vaccination and SARS-CoV-2 variants. Treatment defined: 15 to 20 received Ad26.COV2.S at low or high dose, single or two shots; roughly five received placebo; per-sample allocation not given. Samples were taken on day 63 after the first vaccine or placebo injection. The method was immunoSEQ multiplex PCR; TCRdb's version includes in-frame clones alone and lacks a portion of them. The sample contains 510,000 or so clones, approximately 90% of which appear only once. The sample consisted of peripheral blood, taken in a trial of Ad26.COV2.S vaccine versus placebo. The receptors here all came from a person aged 18-60 years who received the Ad26.COV2.S COVID-19 vaccine or a placebo.

This chain connects TRBV6-6 to TRBJ2-1; TRBD2 agrees at 8 bases. Germline-derived CDR1 and CDR2 are MNHNY and SVGAGI (reference sequence). The CDR3 is 16 amino acids. With 6 bases clipped from V and 0 bases from J, the junction kept 7 bases outside the gene matches. CDR3 region: CASSLTSGGSYNEQFF. CDR3 coding DNA: TGTGCCAGCAGCCTAACTAGCGGAGGCTCCTACAATGAGCAGTTCTTC.

This clone has a handful of counts. The J gene is TRBJ2-7, the V gene TRBV5-1; the match to TRBD1 covers 8 bases. Trimming took 4 bases from V and 4 from J; bases not matched to a gene: 10. The CDR3 has 15 amino acids. Germline CDR1 reads SGHRS; CDR2 reads YFSETQ. The CDR3 loop reads CASSQGTGRMYEQYF. In DNA form, the CDR3 reads TGCGCCAGCAGCCAGGGGACAGGCCGTATGTACGAGCAGTACTTC.

The chain combines TRBV7-9 with TRBJ1-5; 8 positions match TRBD1. J lost 1 base, V lost 4 bases, and 0 bases had no gene match. Looked up from germline, CDR1 is SEHNR and CDR2 is FQNEAQ (reference sequence). This CDR3 region has 14 residues. The DNA for the CDR3 is TGTGCCAGCAGCTCAGGGGGCAGCAATCAGCCCCAGCATTTT. Translation gives CASSSGGSNQPQHF.

This chain connects TRBV19 to TRBJ1-5; a weak D match, TRBD1 (5 bases). The germline CDR1 and CDR2 sequences are LNHDA and SQIVND (reference sequence). Trimming took off 2 bases at V and 6 bases at J, with 20 bases between the two ends. The length of the CDR3 is 17 residues. CDR3 region: CASSIRVGGTRAQPQHF. The CDR3 DNA follows: TGTGCCAGTAGTATACGGGTCGGCGGGACCCGGGCTCAGCCCCAGCATTTT.

In DNA, the CDR3 is TGTGCCAGCAGCCCAGGCACCGGGAGACCACGCTCTGGGGCCAACGTCCTGACTTTC. It specifies CASSPGTGRPRSGANVLTF. The gene calls are TRBV7-2 and TRBJ2-6; D may be TRBD2 (6 bases). This CDR3 is built from 19 residues. Germline V gives CDR1 SGHTA, CDR2 FQGNSA. Trimming pared 5 bases from V and 0 bases from J, leaving 20 bases between.

The chain has TRBV28 and TRBJ1-2; 8 bases fit TRBD1. Germline CDR1 reads MDHEN; CDR2 reads SYDVKM. The CDR3 is 14 residues long. Trimming cost V 4 bases and J 6 bases; bases outside gene matches: 7. In DNA, the CDR3 is TGTGCCAGCAGTTCACCGTCAGGGGGCCATGGCTACACCTTC. Residues: CASSSPSGGHGYTF.

A word on this clone: Other DNA variants within this sample encode the same CDR3. The CDR3 sequence: CASSLSGGYEQYF. CDR3 DNA: TGTGCCAGCAGTTTATCGGGAGGCTACGAGCAGTACTTC. The gene calls are TRBV27 and TRBJ2-7, with a weak D call TRBD2 (6 bases). Trimming removed 0 bases at V and 3 bases at J, with 6 bases between. Germline values: CDR1 MNHEY, CDR2 SMNVEV (reference sequence). This CDR3 is built from 13 residues.

The V and J genes are TRBV30 and TRBJ2-7, with D perhaps TRBD1 (6 bases). Germline V CDR1 and CDR2: GTSNPN, SVGIG (reference sequence). The CDR3 is made up of 13 amino acids. The V and J ends lost 5 bases and 3 bases respectively, with 14 bases between them. For the CDR3, the DNA is TGTGCCTGGGATTCGGACAGCGACTACGAGCAGTACTTC. It encodes CAWDSDSDYEQYF.

The chain has TRBV14 and TRBJ1-2; maybe TRBD1 (5 bases). Trimming removed 4 bases at V and 8 bases at J, with 17 bases between. The CDR3 consists of 14 residues. The germline CDR1 and CDR2 sequences are SGHDN and FVKESK. The CDR3 reads CASSPRWEGDGYTF. The CDR3 DNA follows: TGTGCCAGCAGCCCCCGGTGGGAAGGGGACGGCTACACCTTC.

This clone was seen only a few times. This chain connects TRBV2 to TRBJ1-5, with D possibly matching TRBD1 (6 bases). The CDR3 loop spans 15 amino acids. The germline CDR1 and CDR2 sequences are SNHLY and FYNNEI. V lost 7 bases and J lost 3, with 16 bases in between. CDR3 DNA: TGTGCCAGCAAGGTGGAGACAGGAATCAATCAGCCCCAGCATTTT. The encoded protein is CASKVETGINQPQHF.

The rearrangement uses TRBV11-1 and TRBJ2-7; no clear D. Trimming stripped 2 bases from V and 3 bases from J, with 14 bases between. Germline CDR1 is SGHAT and CDR2 is FQDESV (reference sequence). CDR3 length: 15 residues. CDR3 amino acids: CASSLTSQPYYEQYF. The CDR3 DNA reads TGTGCCAGCAGCTTAACTTCGCAGCCCTACTACGAGCAGTACTTC.

This rearrangement joins TRBV6-5 to TRBJ2-7, with D possibly being TRBD2 (5 bases). Germline V gene data show CDR1 as MNHEY and CDR2 as SVGAGI. The CDR3 loop spans 13 amino acids. Trimming removed 5 bases from V and 3 bases from J, with 11 bases in between. CDR3 DNA sequence: TGTGCCAGCAGTAGAGGGTTTAGCTACGAGCAGTACTTC. Translating it yields CASSRGFSYEQYF.

V usage is TRBV2 and J usage is TRBJ2-1; TRBD2 agrees at 8 bases. Trimming at V came to 6 bases and at J to 2 bases, leaving 3 bases not matched to a gene. Germline CDR1 is SNHLY and CDR2 is FYNNEI. This CDR3 has 14 amino acids. The chain's CDR3 is CASRTLAAYNEQFF. Here the CDR3 DNA reads TGTGCCAGCAGGACACTAGCGGCCTACAATGAGCAGTTCTTC.

The genes are TRBV10-3 and TRBJ2-3; TRBD1 aligns across 12 bases. CDR1 is ENHRY and CDR2 is SYGVKD in the germline V gene. This CDR3 is built from 14 residues. V lost 6 bases to trimming and J lost 4 bases; unmatched junction nucleotides: 2. The chain's CDR3 is CAISRDRGPDTQYF. In DNA form, the CDR3 reads TGTGCCATCAGCCGGGACAGGGGGCCAGATACGCAGTATTTT.

The J gene is TRBJ1-5, the V gene TRBV30; 7 bases are shared with TRBD1. V trimming: 4 bases; J trimming: 4 bases; junction bases outside the gene matches: 7. Germline CDR1 reads GTSNPN; CDR2 reads SVGIG (reference sequence). The CDR3 sequence is 14 residues long. DNA of the CDR3: TGTGCCTGGACTCGACAGGGAGGGAATCAGCCCCAGCATTTT. This gives the protein CAWTRQGGNQPQHF.

This clone occurred once. This chain uses TRBV20-1 with TRBJ1-1, with D uncertain. Germline CDR1 and CDR2: DFQATT and SNEGSKA (reference sequence). This CDR3 has 8 residues. CDR3: CSIPEAFF. The DNA of the CDR3 is TGCAGCATTCCCGAAGCTTTCTTT.

The J gene is TRBJ1-1, the V gene TRBV6-5; possible D gene TRBD1, 5 bases. V dropped 4 bases and J dropped 1 base, with 10 bases sitting between them. The CDR3 covers 14 residues. The V gene's germline CDR1 is MNHEY and CDR2 SVGAGI. CDR3 sequence reads: CASSSDTKNTEAFF. The CDR3 coding sequence is TGTGCCAGCAGTTCGGACACCAAGAACACTGAAGCTTTCTTT.

The chain combines TRBV30 with TRBJ2-7; 10 bases match TRBD2. The CDR3 totals 15 residues. Germline trimming cut 0 bases from V and 0 bases from J; bases unmatched to any gene: 2. CDR1 GTSNPN and CDR2 SVGIG come from the germline V gene (reference sequence). CDR3 bases: TGTGCCTGGAGTGTAGCGGGAGGGCCCTCCTACGAGCAGTACTTC. It specifies CAWSVAGGPSYEQYF.

The CDR3 DNA follows: TGCGCCAGCAGCCTACCACTAGGGACCGAGGGCGAGCAGTACTTC. As protein: CASSLPLGTEGEQYF. The V call is TRBV5-1, the J call TRBJ2-7; D is possibly TRBD1 or TRBD2 (5 bases each). The CDR3 runs 15 residues. Per the germline V gene, CDR1 is SGHRS and CDR2 is YFSETQ. Trimming stripped 4 bases from V and 6 bases from J, with 20 bases between.

The chain links TRBV21-1 to TRBJ1-3; the D call of TRBD1 is as the table states it, not checked on the DNA. TRBV21-1 is a documented pseudogene. This CDR3 is built from 15 residues. The CDR3 bases are TGTGCCAGCAGCAAAGTCCAGTTGACTGGAAACACCATATATTTT. This translates into CASSKVQLTGNTIYF.

This chain links TRBV4-1 with TRBJ2-7; TRBD1 aligns across 8 bases. The CDR3 has 15 amino acids. J gave up 2 bases and V 3 bases, and 6 bases lay outside the gene matches. The germline V gene has CDR1 MGHRA and CDR2 YSYEKL. In DNA, the CDR3 is TGCGCCAGCAGCCACGATGGACAGGGCGCCTACGAGCAGTACTTC. It specifies CASSHDGQGAYEQYF.

The chain uses TRBV5-1 and TRBJ1-1, with no clear D. Trimming removed 0 bases at V and 3 bases at J, with 9 bases between. This CDR3 spans 14 amino acids. Germline V lookup: CDR1 SGHRS, CDR2 YFSETQ. CDR3 DNA: TGCGCCAGCAGCTTGGAACGGGGTTACACTGAAGCTTTCTTT. It translates to CASSLERGYTEAFF.

The rearrangement joins TRBV4-2 to TRBJ1-1; the D is unclear. Germline-derived CDR1 and CDR2 are LGHNA and YNFKEQ. The CDR3 is 15 residues long. V shed 4 bases and J shed 3 bases, with 15 bases lying between them. The CDR3 region is CASSRAGSGDTEAFF. The CDR3 coding sequence is TGTGCCAGCAGCCGTGCGGGGTCCGGGGACACTGAAGCTTTCTTT.

In its sample, this clone was seen once. V and J are TRBV19 and TRBJ2-7, with D uncertain. V lost 6 bases and J 5 bases, leaving 20 bases between the germline ends. The CDR3 contains 15 residues. CDR1 is LNHDA, CDR2 SQIVND, per germline (reference sequence). CDR3 bases: TGTGCCAGTAGAGTGACGGACGGCCCCCGGAACGAGCAGTACTTC. Protein: CASRVTDGPRNEQYF.

This chain uses TRBV27 with TRBJ2-7, with D unclear. Trimming pared 5 bases from V and 6 bases from J, leaving 23 bases between. The CDR3 runs to 16 residues. CDR1 is MNHEY, CDR2 SMNVEV, per germline (reference sequence). The CDR3 region has the DNA TGTGCCAGCAGTCCAATATGGCACGGGTCTTCCGGCGAGCAGTACTTC. Amino acid sequence: CASSPIWHGSSGEQYF.

This clone was observed a few times. The V and J genes are TRBV7-2 and TRBJ2-7; 13 bases match TRBD2. J was trimmed by 6 bases and V by 5 bases; bases with no gene match: 7. This CDR3 region has 15 residues. Germline CDR1 and CDR2: SGHTA and FQGNSA. The CDR3 is CASSPTSGRPSEQYF. The CDR3 DNA follows: TGTGCCAGCAGCCCGACTAGCGGGAGGCCTTCCGAGCAGTACTTC.